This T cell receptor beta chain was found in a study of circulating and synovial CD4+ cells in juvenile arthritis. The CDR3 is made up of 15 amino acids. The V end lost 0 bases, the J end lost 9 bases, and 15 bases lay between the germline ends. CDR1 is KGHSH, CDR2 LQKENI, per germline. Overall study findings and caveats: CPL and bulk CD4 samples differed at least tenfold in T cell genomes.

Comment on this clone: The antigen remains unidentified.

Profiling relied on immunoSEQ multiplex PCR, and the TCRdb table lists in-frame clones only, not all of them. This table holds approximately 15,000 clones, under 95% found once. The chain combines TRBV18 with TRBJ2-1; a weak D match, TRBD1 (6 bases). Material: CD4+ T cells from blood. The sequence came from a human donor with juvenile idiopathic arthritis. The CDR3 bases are TGTGCCAGCTCACCACCTTCAGGCAGGGGCGGTGAGCAGTTCTTC. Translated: CASSPPSGRGGEQFF.